A selection of T cell receptor beta chains follows, all from one sample in a study of blood T cell repertoires in COVID-19. Profiled with immunoSEQ multiplex PCR; TCRdb holds only in-frame clones, not every one. Seen here are 350,000 to 550,000 clones, approximately 92% observed once, and the top ten hold roughly 1.1%. Specimen: PBMCs or T cells enriched from blood (not recorded which). Receptors originate from a man aged 25 to 45 who had recovered from COVID-19. The CDR3 runs from the conserved cysteine through the conserved F or W. D genes are given only for firm matches. Clone size is stated in some rows and not others, as once, few, many or a class when expanded.

DNA: TGTGCCAGCAGTACCCCCCGGGGGGCTGGGGGCTATGGCTACACCTTC
CDR3: CASSTPRGAGGYGYTF
D: -
J: TRBJ1-2
size: once
V: TRBV28

DNA: TGTGCCAGTAGTTCGGGCAGGGGCCTCAATCAGCCCCAGCATTTT
CDR3: CASSSGRGLNQPQHF
D: -
J: TRBJ1-5
size: -
V: TRBV19

DNA: TGTGCCAGCTCCCCGGCGGGACAGGGTGGACACGAGCAGTACTTC
CDR3: CASSPAGQGGHEQYF
D: TRBD1
J: TRBJ2-7
size: -
V: TRBV18

DNA: TGTGCCAGCAGTGACTCCCGGATGACAGGCTACACCTTC
CDR3: CASSDSRMTGYTF
D: -
J: TRBJ1-2
size: -
V: TRBV6-4

DNA: TGTGCCAGCTCCTTAACCGGGGAAAACATTCAGTACTTC
CDR3: CASSLTGENIQYF
D: -
J: TRBJ2-4
size: -
V: TRBV18

DNA: TGTGCCAGCAGTATTGTGGGGGGAAGCAATCAGCCCCAGCATTTT
CDR3: CASSIVGGSNQPQHF
D: -
J: TRBJ1-5
size: -
V: TRBV6-5

DNA: TGTGCCACCAGTGATTTAGCGGTGAACTATGGCTACACCTTC
CDR3: CATSDLAVNYGYTF
D: -
J: TRBJ1-2
size: -
V: TRBV24-1

DNA: TGCGCCAGCAGTCAGCCCTTTTGCGGGAGGGCCGGAAACATTCAGTACTTC
CDR3: CASSQPFCGRAGNIQYF
D: TRBD2
J: TRBJ2-4
size: -
V: TRBV23-1

DNA: TGTGCCAGCAGTCCCGGGGGGGGCAATCAGCCCCAGCATTTT
CDR3: CASSPGGGNQPQHF
D: -
J: TRBJ1-5
size: -
V: TRBV2

DNA: TGTGCCAGCAGTTTACTAGCGGGAGGGCCGAATGAGCAGTTCTTC
CDR3: CASSLLAGGPNEQFF
D: TRBD2
J: TRBJ2-1
size: -
V: TRBV28

DNA: TGCGCCAGCAGCTTGGGGGCAGGGCAAAACACCATATATTTT
CDR3: CASSLGAGQNTIYF
D: -
J: TRBJ1-3
size: -
V: TRBV5-1

DNA: TGTGCCAGCAGCTTAGGGACAGTACAAGGCTCACCCCTCCACTTT
CDR3: CASSLGTVQGSPLHF
D: -
J: TRBJ1-6
size: -
V: TRBV7-9

DNA: TGTGCCTGGAGTCGGACAGCAAGGGAGCAGTACTTC
CDR3: CAWSRTAREQYF
D: -
J: TRBJ2-7
size: -
V: TRBV30

DNA: TGTGCCAGCAGTTTAATAGCGGGAGCTGGTTTCGAGTTCTTC
CDR3: CASSLIAGAGFEFF
D: TRBD2
J: TRBJ2-1
size: -
V: TRBV28

DNA: TGTGCCAGCAGCGCGACAGGGGGCGACGGAGAAAAACTGTTTTTT
CDR3: CASSATGGDGEKLFF
D: TRBD1
J: TRBJ1-4
size: -
V: TRBV11-3

DNA: TGTGCCAGCAGCCCCCTTGGCCAAGCCTACGAGCAGTACTTC
CDR3: CASSPLGQAYEQYF
D: -
J: TRBJ2-7
size: -
V: TRBV28

DNA: TGTGCCAGCAGCCTTAAAGCCTCTGGGAGAACAGATACGCAGTATTTT
CDR3: CASSLKASGRTDTQYF
D: -
J: TRBJ2-3
size: -
V: TRBV3-1/TRBV3-2

DNA: TGTGCCAGCGGCAGAGGGGGGCAGTACTTC
CDR3: CASGRGGQYF
D: -
J: TRBJ2-7
size: -
V: TRBV28

DNA: TGTGCCAGTGCCTCGAAGCCCATTCTCTACGAGCAGTACTTC
CDR3: CASASKPILYEQYF
D: -
J: TRBJ2-7
size: -
V: TRBV19

DNA: TGCGCCAGCAGCTTGGACAAACAGGGGTCTAATGAAAAACTGTTTTTT
CDR3: CASSLDKQGSNEKLFF
D: TRBD1
J: TRBJ1-4
size: -
V: TRBV5-1

DNA: TGTGCCAGCAGTTTCCAGGAAGAGGGCTACACCTTC
CDR3: CASSFQEEGYTF
D: -
J: TRBJ1-2
size: -
V: TRBV28

DNA: TGCGCCACCAGCCGACCGGGACAGGTCCGCTACGAGCAGTACTTC
CDR3: CATSRPGQVRYEQYF
D: TRBD1
J: TRBJ2-7
size: -
V: TRBV4-1

DNA: TGTGCCACCAGCAGAGGTGGGGACAGGTCTTATGGCTACACCTTC
CDR3: CATSRGGDRSYGYTF
D: TRBD1
J: TRBJ1-2
size: -
V: TRBV15

DNA: TGTGCCAGTAGAGGGGGGGATCTGAACACTGAAGCTTTCTTT
CDR3: CASRGGDLNTEAFF
D: -
J: TRBJ1-1
size: -
V: TRBV19

DNA: TGTGCCAGCAGCCAAGTCCAGACTAGCAGACAAGAGACCCAGTACTTC
CDR3: CASSQVQTSRQETQYF
D: TRBD2
J: TRBJ2-5
size: -
V: TRBV4-2

DNA: TGTGCCAGCTCAGGGGGCACCGGGGAGCTGTTTTTT
CDR3: CASSGGTGELFF
D: TRBD1
J: TRBJ2-2
size: -
V: TRBV9

DNA: TGTGCCACCAGCAGAGAGAAGGGAGGTTACAATGAGCAGTTCTTC
CDR3: CATSREKGGYNEQFF
D: -
J: TRBJ2-1
size: -
V: TRBV15

DNA: TGTGCCGCAACAAGCGGTCCAGGGGACACCGGGGAGCTGTTTTTT
CDR3: CAATSGPGDTGELFF
D: -
J: TRBJ2-2
size: -
V: TRBV10-3

DNA: TGTGCCACGACTTTGGACTACGACCCCTATAGCAATCAGCCCCAGCATTTT
CDR3: CATTLDYDPYSNQPQHF
D: -
J: TRBJ1-5
size: -
V: TRBV27

DNA: TGTGCCAGTAGATTAGCGGGAGGCGGGGGCGAGCAGTTCTTC
CDR3: CASRLAGGGGEQFF
D: TRBD2
J: TRBJ2-1
size: -
V: TRBV19

DNA: TGTGCCAGCAGCACAGGATCGTACTCACCCCTCCACTTT
CDR3: CASSTGSYSPLHF
D: -
J: TRBJ1-6
size: -
V: TRBV28

DNA: TGCAGCGTAGGACGGGCGGGCAATGAGCAGTTCTTC
CDR3: CSVGRAGNEQFF
D: -
J: TRBJ2-1
size: -
V: TRBV29-1

DNA: TGCAGCGTTGAAGATCCGGGGTTTTACGAGCAGTACTTC
CDR3: CSVEDPGFYEQYF
D: -
J: TRBJ2-7
size: -
V: TRBV29-1

DNA: TGCGCCAGCAATCTAGCGGGAGAATCAGAGACCCAGTACTTC
CDR3: CASNLAGESETQYF
D: TRBD2
J: TRBJ2-5
size: -
V: TRBV10-2

DNA: TGTGCCAGCAGATTGGCAGGGTCAGATACGCAGTATTTT
CDR3: CASRLAGSDTQYF
D: -
J: TRBJ2-3
size: -
V: TRBV6-5

DNA: TGTGCCAGCTCACCACGTGCGGATTGGTGGAATGAGCAGTTCTTC
CDR3: CASSPRADWWNEQFF
D: -
J: TRBJ2-1
size: -
V: TRBV18

DNA: TGTGCCAGCACAGGACAGGGGCGAACTGAAGCTTTCTTT
CDR3: CASTGQGRTEAFF
D: TRBD1
J: TRBJ1-1
size: -
V: TRBV7-9

DNA: TGTGCCAGCAAGGGCTATCGGGGCTACGAGCAGTACTTC
CDR3: CASKGYRGYEQYF
D: -
J: TRBJ2-7
size: once
V: TRBV28

DNA: TGTGCCAGCAGCCAAGATCCGGGACAGTCCTCCTACGAGCAGTACTTC
CDR3: CASSQDPGQSSYEQYF
D: TRBD1
J: TRBJ2-7
size: -
V: TRBV3-1/TRBV3-2

DNA: TGCGCCAGCAGCCAAGCCAGGGACAGGGCGGGCAATGAGCAGTTCTTC
CDR3: CASSQARDRAGNEQFF
D: TRBD1
J: TRBJ2-1
size: few
V: TRBV4-1

DNA: TGTGCCAGCAGCTGGGACGATACTAGCGGGAGTGATGAGACCCAGTACTTC
CDR3: CASSWDDTSGSDETQYF
D: TRBD2
J: TRBJ2-5
size: -
V: TRBV5-8

DNA: TGTGCCAGCTCACCGGGGGACAGGGGGCTGTATACTGAAGCTTTCTTT
CDR3: CASSPGDRGLYTEAFF
D: TRBD1
J: TRBJ1-1
size: -
V: TRBV18

DNA: TGTGCCAGCAGCAGAGGGGACAGGGGGAATTCACCCCTCCACTTT
CDR3: CASSRGDRGNSPLHF
D: TRBD1
J: TRBJ1-6
size: -
V: TRBV28

DNA: TGTGCCAGCAGCTTAGGGGACAGGGCCTACGTTGTGCAGTACTTC
CDR3: CASSLGDRAYVVQYF
D: TRBD1
J: TRBJ2-7
size: -
V: TRBV11-2

DNA: TGTGCCAGCAGCCTCAGGGGCCAAGAGACCCAGTACTTC
CDR3: CASSLRGQETQYF
D: -
J: TRBJ2-5
size: -
V: TRBV3-1/TRBV3-2

DNA: TGTGCCAGCAGTCCCTCGGGATTAGCTGTCGAGCAGTACTTC
CDR3: CASSPSGLAVEQYF
D: -
J: TRBJ2-7
size: -
V: TRBV27

DNA: TGTGCCAGTAGTGCCACAGGGGAAGGCCTCTATGGCTACACCTTC
CDR3: CASSATGEGLYGYTF
D: TRBD1
J: TRBJ1-2
size: -
V: TRBV19

DNA: TGTGCCAGCGCCAACGGACAGATCAACACCGGGGAGCTGTTTTTT
CDR3: CASANGQINTGELFF
D: -
J: TRBJ2-2
size: -
V: TRBV7-9

DNA: TGTGCCAGCAGCCTCAGGGGTTTTGACACTGAAGCTTTCTTT
CDR3: CASSLRGFDTEAFF
D: -
J: TRBJ1-1
size: -
V: TRBV3-1/TRBV3-2